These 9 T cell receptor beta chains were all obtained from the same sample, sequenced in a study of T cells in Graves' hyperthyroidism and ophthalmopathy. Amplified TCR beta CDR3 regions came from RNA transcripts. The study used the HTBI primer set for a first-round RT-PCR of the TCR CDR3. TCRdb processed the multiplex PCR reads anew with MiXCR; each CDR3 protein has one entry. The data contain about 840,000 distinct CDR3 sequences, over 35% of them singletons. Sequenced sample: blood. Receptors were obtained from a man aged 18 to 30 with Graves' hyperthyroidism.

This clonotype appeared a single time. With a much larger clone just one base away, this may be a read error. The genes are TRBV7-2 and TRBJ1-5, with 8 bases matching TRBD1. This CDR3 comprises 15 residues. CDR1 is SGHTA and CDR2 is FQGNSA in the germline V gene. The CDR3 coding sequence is TGTGCCGGCAGACGTGGACAGGGTAGCAATCAGCCCCAGCATTTT. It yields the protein CAGRRGQGSNQPQHF.

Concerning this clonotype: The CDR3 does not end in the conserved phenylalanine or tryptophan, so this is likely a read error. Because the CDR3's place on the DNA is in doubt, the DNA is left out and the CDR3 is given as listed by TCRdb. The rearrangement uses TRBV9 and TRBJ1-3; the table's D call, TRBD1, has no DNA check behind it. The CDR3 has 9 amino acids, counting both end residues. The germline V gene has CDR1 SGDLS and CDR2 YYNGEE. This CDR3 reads CASSAGGGQ.

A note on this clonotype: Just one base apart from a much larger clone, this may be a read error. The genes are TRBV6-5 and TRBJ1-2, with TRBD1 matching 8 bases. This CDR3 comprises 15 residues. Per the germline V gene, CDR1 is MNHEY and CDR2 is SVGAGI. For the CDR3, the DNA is TGTGCCGGCAGTTACACGGGACAGGATAACTATGGCTACACCTTC. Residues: CAGSYTGQDNYGYTF.

CDR3 sequence (DNA): TGTGCCAGCATCCAGGGGGGCCTGACCCAGTACTTC. Its translation: CASIQGGLTQYF. The V and J genes are TRBV7-9 and TRBJ2-5, with D possibly being TRBD1 (7 bases). V lost 7 bases and J lost 7, with 13 bases in between. Germline CDR1 reads SEHNR; CDR2 reads FQNEAQ (reference sequence). The CDR3 has 12 amino acids. Supplemented by reference TRBV7-9 and TRBJ2-5, the full variable domain reads DTGVSQNPRHKITKRGQNVTFRCDPISEHNRLYWYRQTLGQGPEFLTYFQNEAQLEKSRLLSDRFSAERPKGSFSTLEIQRTEQGDSAMYLCASIQGGLTQYFGPGTRLLVL.

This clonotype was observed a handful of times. The CDR3 protein is CASSLGPRGLMNTEAFF. The CDR3, as DNA: TGTGCCAGCAGCTTAGGTCCCAGGGGCCTCATGAACACTGAAGCTTTCTTT. This chain links TRBV7-2 with TRBJ1-1; the D gene is possibly TRBD1 (6 bases). The germline V gene encodes CDR1 SGHTA and CDR2 FQGNSA. Trimming removed 1 base from V and 0 bases from J, with 15 bases in between. The length of the CDR3 is 17 residues.

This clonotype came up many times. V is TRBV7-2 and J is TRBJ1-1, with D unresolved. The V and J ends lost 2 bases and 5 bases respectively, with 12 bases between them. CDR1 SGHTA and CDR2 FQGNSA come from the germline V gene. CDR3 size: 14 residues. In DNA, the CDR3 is TGTGCCAGCAGCTTACACGTCGGCGCTACTGAAGCTTTCTTT. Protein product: CASSLHVGATEAFF.

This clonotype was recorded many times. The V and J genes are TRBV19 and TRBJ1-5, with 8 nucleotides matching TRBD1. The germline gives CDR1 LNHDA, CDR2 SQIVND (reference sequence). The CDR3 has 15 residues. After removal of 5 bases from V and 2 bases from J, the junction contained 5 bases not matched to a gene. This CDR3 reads CASSLDRGRNQPQHF. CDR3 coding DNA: TGTGCCAGTAGTCTCGACAGGGGACGCAATCAGCCCCAGCATTTT.

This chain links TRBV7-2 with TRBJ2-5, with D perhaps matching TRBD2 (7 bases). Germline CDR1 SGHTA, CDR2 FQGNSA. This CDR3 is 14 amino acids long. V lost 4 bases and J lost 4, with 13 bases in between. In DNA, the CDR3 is TGTGCCAGCAGCTGGGGGGGCCCCGGAGAGACCCAGTACTTC. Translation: CASSWGGPGETQYF. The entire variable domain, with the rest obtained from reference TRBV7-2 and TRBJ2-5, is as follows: GAGVSQSPSNKVTEKGKDVELRCDPISGHTALYWYRQSLGQGLEFLIYFQGNSAPDKSGLPSDRFSAERTGGSVSTLTIQRTQQEDSAVYLCASSWGGPGETQYFGPGTRLLVL.

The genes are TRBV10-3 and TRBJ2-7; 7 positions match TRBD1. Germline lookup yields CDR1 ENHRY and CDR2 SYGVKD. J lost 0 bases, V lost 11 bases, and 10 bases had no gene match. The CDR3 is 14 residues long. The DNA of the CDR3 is TGTGCCGCGACGCACAGGGGAAGCTCCTACGAGCAGTACTTC. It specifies CAATHRGSSYEQYF.